This entry is about one T cell receptor beta chain. Its antigen remains unknown. The data belong to a study of identical twins. Notes on the study in general: Conclusions relied on cross-sectional statistical analysis, not following the same donors. Out-of-frame alpha sequences common to twins exhibited a surplus of low generation probability.

Germline V gene sequence: CDR1 SQVTM, CDR2 ANQGSEA. The V end was cut by 5 bases, the J end by 6 bases, with 11 bases between. This CDR3 has 12 residues. Via MiXCR, TCRdb re-called the 5' RACE reads, giving one row per CDR3 protein. The table has about 890,000 distinct CDR3 sequences, approximately 13% seen once. These same records also appear under a second study, on yellow fever vaccine responses in identical twins. As reported in that work: Among the twins, the vaccine T cell response reportedly seemed partly convergent and partly personalized.

Sequencing used PBMCs. The TCR originated in a woman between 18 and 30 years old in good health. The chain employs TRBV29-1 and TRBJ2-1, with D perhaps TRBD2 (5 bases). CDR3 nucleotide sequence: TGCAGCGTTTGGAGCGGCCTCAATGAGCAGTTCTTC. This gives the protein CSVWSGLNEQFF.